This T cell receptor (beta chain) was captured in a study of blood T cells in healthy people across ages (dated by TCRdb to between 2014 and 2017). General notes on the study: In model experiments, template switching captured about one uniquely barcoded TCR beta cDNA molecule for every two T cells. To avoid experimental bias, donors of different ages were distributed randomly across sequencing lanes. Donors were grouped into four age groups: young (average approximately 16 years), middle-aged (roughly 37), aged (about 60) and long-lived (around 80). Age-related changes in TCR beta repertoire diversity were measured in the study by deep sequencing normalized with unique cDNA molecular identifiers. Using the same blood draw, the study looked at two additional independent replicas of 1 million unique cDNA reads for two donors, one aged 18 to 30 and the other aged 80 or older. Overall study outcomes, separate from this receptor: A strong correlation was found between observed TCR beta diversity and the percentage of naive T cells measured by flow cytometry. As age increased, observed TCR beta diversity per million T cells dropped in a roughly linear way, and a significant reduction was already evident by age 40. Estimates of total diversity based on one million sequenced T cells were regarded as lower bounds and as underestimates. Compared with the aged group, the long-lived group had more naive CD4+ T cells, fewer expanded clones and increased TCR diversity, a pattern suggesting age selection. Because the CMV infection status of the donors was unknown, age-related changes in expanded clonotypes may potentially have been confounded. Since profiling was done on bulk unsorted PBMCs, naive and antigen-experienced compartments could not be conclusively compared.

Systemically healthy Caucasian individuals from Russia, approximately 39 in total and aged about 6 to 100 years, were included as donors. Around 9.8 milliliters of peripheral blood were collected from each donor into EDTA-treated Vacutainer tubes. Ficoll-Paque density-gradient centrifugation was used to isolate PBMCs, with at least 7 million per sample. Trizol reagent was used to extract total RNA from PBMCs, with at least 5.5 micrograms per sample. The percentages of naive CD45RAhigh/CD27high T cells were determined by flow cytometry on a PBMC aliquot from every donor. The library was generated by 5' RACE. TCRdb records Illumina HiSeq 2500 as the sequencer. A second PCR of about 6 to 11 cycles was run with a J-beta primer mix and a sample-barcoded 5' primer. A template-switch 5' adaptor carrying 12 random nucleotides introduced a unique molecular identifier onto each TCR beta cDNA molecule. Each sample yielded at least 2.5 million CDR3-containing paired-end reads. The Mint cDNA synthesis kit, primed by a TRBC-specific oligonucleotide, was used to synthesize first-strand cDNA from all RNA. After uracil-DNA glycosylase treatment, a first 18-cycle PCR used universal primers M1SS and BC2_uni_R on all cDNA. As for how the authors treated the data: For normalization, 1 million high-quality reads were randomly selected from each sample, with every read carrying a distinct molecular identifier. Reads with shared molecular identifiers were discarded instead of being binned into consensus sequences. MiTCR, with a Q25 quality threshold and the strictest error-elimination algorithm, was used for CDR3 identification, clonotype clustering and error correction. A nonparametric unseen species model with Euler transformation was used to estimate lower-bound total TCR beta diversity. TCRdb reworked the public reads: Q25 trimming with fastp, MiXCR clone assembly, productive beta chains retained. Rows merge per CDR3 protein into single entries with the most common DNA and genes. The V and J calls, along with clone size, are taken from TCRdb and not from the paper's own processing. The sample table contains under 1,000,000 distinct CDR3 sequences; only one count was recorded for around 50% of them. Of the sample, 15% to 20% falls within the top ten clones.

There are 15 amino acids in the CDR3, from cysteine to phenylalanine inclusive. Only the CDR3 DNA stays, 45 bases, in frame from base 1. V is trimmed back by 2 bases and J by 8 bases, and the junction contains 9 bases that no gene match accounts for. In the germline V gene (reference sequence), CDR1 corresponds to MNHNY and CDR2 to SVGAGI. Concerning this clonotype itself: This clone's antigen is unknown. Base qualities are missing; no much larger clone stands one base away.

This receptor chain uses TRBV6-6 and TRBJ2-1, with TRBD2 identical over 7 junction bases. The sequence was obtained from a man older than 75 in good health. The sequenced material came from blood. CDR3 protein: CASSYVAGVLDEQFF. The DNA reads TGTGCCAGCAGTTACGTGGCGGGAGTTCTGGATGAGCAGTTCTTC.